This TCR beta chain appears in the sequencing data of a study of blood T cell repertoires in COVID-19. Germline loops: CDR1 KGHSH, CDR2 LQKENI. V dropped 3 bases and J dropped 5 bases, with 10 bases sitting between them. This CDR3 is 13 amino acids long. TCRdb's table, derived via immunoSEQ multiplex PCR, lists solely in-frame clones and lacks some. The sample carries 210,000 or so clones, around 88% recorded once. Details on this clone: Other DNA sequences in this specimen translate into the identical CDR3.

This receptor was taken from a man aged 50-60 years with active or convalescent COVID-19. The sequenced material came from peripheral blood. The chain combines TRBV18 with TRBJ2-5, with D possibly matching TRBD2 (5 bases). CDR3 amino acids: CASSPPRGETQYF. The CDR3, as DNA: TGTGCCAGCTCACCCCCTCGCGGGGAGACCCAGTACTTC.